This passage covers 25 T cell receptor beta chains from one sample sequenced in a study of T cells in localized non-small cell lung cancer. TCRdb's copy holds only in-frame clones and misses some; the assay was immunoSEQ multiplex PCR. This table holds some 17,000 clones, around 80% found once. The sample here was peripheral blood, taken before any cancer treatment. All receptors derive from an older male donor with stage III lung adenocarcinoma.

The chain has TRBV7-9 and TRBJ2-2; the D is unclear. Trimming stripped 7 bases from V and 8 bases from J, with 8 bases between. Germline lookup yields CDR1 SEHNR and CDR2 FQNEAQ (reference sequence). The CDR3 length is 11 residues. The CDR3 spells CASNLGGELFF. CDR3 nucleotide sequence: TGTGCCAGCAACCTCGGGGGGGAGCTGTTTTTT.

This clone has only a few counts. The chain combines TRBV19 with TRBJ1-5; D is perhaps TRBD1 (5 bases). The V gene's germline CDR1 is LNHDA and CDR2 SQIVND (reference sequence). Trimming shortened V by 10 bases and J by 2 bases, and 15 bases separated the two germline ends. CDR3 size: 14 residues. CDR3 region: CATAGGSGNQPQHF. The CDR3 coding sequence is TGTGCCACAGCGGGGGGATCGGGCAATCAGCCCCAGCATTTT.

The chain recombines TRBV15 with TRBJ1-5; D is unresolved. Per germline, CDR1 LNHNV and CDR2 YYDKDF (reference sequence). V was cut by 0 bases and J by 0 bases, with 18 bases left in between. The CDR3 runs 19 residues. CDR3 nucleotide sequence: TGTGCCACCAGCAGAGATGCGGCCCTTAAAGATTATAGCAATCAGCCCCAGCATTTT. Protein: CATSRDAALKDYSNQPQHF. Supplemented by reference TRBV15 and TRBJ1-5, the full variable domain reads DAMVIQNPRYQVTQFGKPVTLSCSQTLNHNVMYWYQQKSSQAPKLLFHYYDKDFNNEADTPDNFQSRRPNTSFCFLDIRSPGLGDTAMYLCATSRDAALKDYSNQPQHFGDGTRLSIL.

The rearrangement uses TRBV5-1 and TRBJ2-5, with D possibly matching TRBD1 (5 bases). This CDR3 comprises 12 residues. V lost 0 bases, J lost 6 bases, and 6 bases lay in between. Germline V lookup: CDR1 SGHRS, CDR2 YFSETQ. CDR3: CASSLEGKTQYF. The CDR3 DNA reads TGCGCCAGCAGCTTGGAGGGGAAGACCCAGTACTTC.

The chain recombines TRBV19 with TRBJ1-2; 7 bases are shared with TRBD1. Germline lookup yields CDR1 LNHDA and CDR2 SQIVND (reference sequence). CDR3 size: 16 residues. The ends lost 3 bases at V and 3 bases at J; junction bases unmatched: 10. CDR3 sequence (DNA): TGTGCCAGTAGTATGGTGTGGGCAGGGGGTGACTATGGCTACACCTTC. As protein: CASSMVWAGGDYGYTF.

The CDR3 DNA follows: TGTGCCAGCAGCCCCCATCGGGGGGAGGCCCCGGATACGCAGTATTTT. This translates into CASSPHRGEAPDTQYF. This chain joins TRBV9 and TRBJ2-3, with 7 bases that match TRBD2. In germline, CDR1 is SGDLS, CDR2 YYNGEE. This CDR3 comprises 16 residues. The V and J ends lost 4 bases and 6 bases, in that order; junction bases with no gene match: 14.

This chain uses TRBV6-5 with TRBJ1-5, with 10 bases matching TRBD1. From germline, CDR1 is MNHEY and CDR2 SVGAGI. The V segment lost 5 bases and the J segment 6 bases; nucleotides outside the gene matches: 4. The CDR3 contains 14 residues. CDR3 residues: CASSRTGGVQPQHF. The CDR3 DNA follows: TGTGCCAGCAGTAGGACAGGGGGAGTTCAGCCCCAGCATTTT.

The chain has TRBV5-1 and TRBJ2-2; D gene ambiguous. Germline V gene data show CDR1 as SGHRS and CDR2 as YFSETQ. V was shortened by 1 base and J by 2 bases, with 9 bases between the two germline ends. There are 15 residues in the CDR3. The CDR3 loop reads CASSLQNVNTGELFF. CDR3 bases: TGCGCCAGCAGCTTGCAGAACGTAAACACCGGGGAGCTGTTTTTT.

The J gene is TRBJ1-6, the V gene TRBV5-1, with TRBD1 identical over 8 bases. The CDR3 consists of 14 residues. The junction had 4 bases not matched to a gene; V was cut back by 1 base and J by 10 bases. Per germline, CDR1 SGHRS and CDR2 YFSETQ. This CDR3 is CASSLSGGNSPLHF. CDR3 nucleotides: TGCGCCAGCAGCTTGTCAGGGGGCAACTCACCCCTCCACTTT.

The CDR3 DNA follows: TGTGCCAGCACCTCCCGGTCAGCGGCGGGGTCGGATGAGCAGTTCTTC. As protein: CASTSRSAAGSDEQFF. V usage is TRBV6-6 and J usage is TRBJ2-1; a weak D match, TRBD2 (6 bases). This CDR3 has 16 amino acids. V dropped 7 bases and J dropped 8 bases, with 24 bases sitting between them. Germline V gives CDR1 MNHNY, CDR2 SVGAGI (reference sequence).

This clone was counted once. The genes are TRBV19 and TRBJ1-5; D may be TRBD1 (5 bases). This CDR3 comprises 13 residues. CDR1 is LNHDA, CDR2 SQIVND, per germline (reference sequence). V lost 4 bases to trimming and J lost 4 bases, with 8 bases between them. For the CDR3, the DNA is TGTGCCAGTAGTACCAACAGGAATCAGCCCCAGCATTTT. Its protein product is CASSTNRNQPQHF.

The genes are TRBV2 and TRBJ1-1, with a possible D match to TRBD1 (6 bases). V shed 5 bases and J shed 4 bases, with 17 bases lying between them. Germline-derived CDR1 and CDR2 are SNHLY and FYNNEI. The CDR3 is 15 residues long. The chain's CDR3 is CASSKNQGGVTEAFF. For the CDR3, the DNA is TGTGCCAGCAGTAAAAACCAAGGGGGGGTCACTGAAGCTTTCTTT.

The CDR3 bases are TGTGCCAGCAGTGATTTAGGATCGAGCTATGGCTACACCTTC. Amino acids: CASSDLGSSYGYTF. V usage is TRBV25-1 and J usage is TRBJ1-2; D gene uncertain. This CDR3 contains 14 residues. V shed 3 bases and J shed 4 bases, with 12 bases lying between them. Germline V lookup: CDR1 MGHDK, CDR2 SYGVNS.

The genes are TRBV5-1 and TRBJ2-3; 8 bases align to TRBD2. CDR3 length equals 16 residues. CDR1 is SGHRS and CDR2 is YFSETQ in the germline V gene. Unmatched junction bases numbered 6, after V lost 0 bases and J lost 3 bases. The CDR3 loop is CASSLGRGAITDTQYF. In DNA, the CDR3 is TGCGCCAGCAGCTTGGGGCGGGGGGCTATAACAGATACGCAGTATTTT. Based on the CDR3 plus reference TRBV5-1 and TRBJ2-3, the full variable domain is KAGVTQTPRYLIKTRGQQVTLSCSPISGHRSVSWYQQTPGQGLQFLFEYFSETQRNKGNFPGRFSGRQFSNSRSEMNVSTLELGDSALYLCASSLGRGAITDTQYFGPGTRLTVL.

CDR3 bases: TGTGCCAGCTCCCTGTACATGAACACTGAAGCTTTCTTT. Translating gives CASSLYMNTEAFF. The rearrangement joins TRBV2 to TRBJ1-1; D is unresolved. The V and J ends lost 8 bases and 0 bases respectively, with 10 bases between them. CDR1 SNHLY and CDR2 FYNNEI come from the germline V gene. This CDR3 region has 13 residues.

Of note for this clone: Other DNA sequences in this sample translate to the same CDR3. The chain has TRBV6-5 and TRBJ2-7, with 9 bases that match TRBD1. CDR1 MNHEY and CDR2 SVGAGI come from the germline V gene. V lost 5 bases and J lost 4; bases outside the gene matches: 6. This CDR3 comprises 14 residues. The CDR3 DNA sequence: TGTGCCAGCAGTCCCGGGACAGGGAAATACGAGCAGTACTTC. Translated, it gives CASSPGTGKYEQYF.

The genes are TRBV27 and TRBJ2-2; 9 bases match TRBD1. Per germline, CDR1 MNHEY and CDR2 SMNVEV (reference sequence). This CDR3 has 16 residues. V shed 5 bases, J shed 4 bases, and the junction held 8 bases outside the gene matches. The CDR3 DNA reads as TGTGCCAGCAGTCCCGGGACAGGGCGGAGCACCGGGGAGCTGTTTTTT. Encoded protein: CASSPGTGRSTGELFF.

The J gene is TRBJ1-3, the V gene TRBV7-9, with no clear D. The CDR3 sequence is 16 residues long. From germline, CDR1 is SEHNR and CDR2 FQNEAQ (reference sequence). V gave up 5 bases and J gave up 0 bases, with 14 bases separating them. CDR3 in amino acids: CASSPSRTTSGNTIYF. The CDR3 nucleotides are TGTGCCAGCAGCCCTAGTAGGACTACCTCTGGAAACACCATATATTTT.

This clone was seen once. This chain joins TRBV5-3 and TRBJ2-5; perhaps TRBD1 as D (6 bases). TRBV5-3 counts as an open reading frame of uncertain function. This CDR3 has 14 amino acids. Trimming took 4 bases from V and 3 from J, leaving 13 bases between them. CDR3 coding DNA: TGTGCCAGAAGCACCGAGGACAGTAAAGAGACCCAGTACTTC. Its translation: CARSTEDSKETQYF.

This clone has only a few counts. The rearrangement links TRBV5-6 to TRBJ1-5; TRBD1 matches 7 bases. CDR3 size: 15 residues. Germline V gene lookup returns CDR1 SGHDT and CDR2 YYEEEE. V lost 4 bases, J lost 1 base, and 5 bases stayed unmatched. The CDR3 DNA reads as TGTGCCAGCAGCGAGAGGGGGCTAAGCAATCAGCCCCAGCATTTT. As protein: CASSERGLSNQPQHF.

V gene TRBV30 combines with J gene TRBJ2-1, with D possibly matching TRBD1 (5 bases). The V gene lost 2 bases and the J gene lost 7 bases, with 21 bases spanning the gap. The CDR3 totals 16 residues. Germline CDR1 reads GTSNPN; CDR2 reads SVGIG (reference sequence). This CDR3 is CAWSRSIGARPNEQFF. CDR3 nucleotide sequence: TGTGCCTGGAGTAGAAGTATTGGGGCCAGACCTAATGAGCAGTTCTTC. The entire variable domain, with the rest obtained from reference TRBV30 and TRBJ2-1, is as follows: SQTIHQWPATLVQPVGSPLSLECTVEGTSNPNLYWYRQAAGRGLQLLFYSVGIGQISSEVPQNLSASRPQDRQFILSSKKLLLSDSGFYLCAWSRSIGARPNEQFFGPGTRLTVL.

The rearrangement joins TRBV4-2 to TRBJ2-3, with TRBD2 matching over 10 bases. CDR1 is LGHNA, CDR2 YNFKEQ, per germline. The CDR3 extends over 17 amino acids. The V and J ends lost 5 bases and 4 bases, in that order; junction bases with no gene match: 12. The CDR3 protein is CASSYGIAGGWSDTQYF. For the CDR3, the DNA is TGTGCCAGCAGCTACGGAATAGCGGGGGGTTGGTCAGATACGCAGTATTTT.

V usage is TRBV5-6 and J usage is TRBJ1-1; a possible D gene is TRBD1 (5 bases). The CDR3 loop spans 16 amino acids. The germline V gene encodes CDR1 SGHDT and CDR2 YYEEEE. Trimming shortened V by 0 bases and J by 1 base, and 13 bases separated the two germline ends. The CDR3 is CASSLGDYGENTEAFF. DNA for the CDR3: TGTGCCAGCAGCTTGGGGGACTACGGGGAGAACACTGAAGCTTTCTTT.

The chain has TRBV11-2 and TRBJ1-1; D is perhaps TRBD1 (6 bases). V dropped 3 bases and J dropped 1 base, with 6 bases sitting between them. This CDR3 contains 13 residues. From germline, CDR1 is SGHAT and CDR2 FQNNGV. CDR3 sequence reads: CASSLTGNTEAFF. The CDR3 DNA follows: TGTGCCAGCAGCTTGACAGGGAACACTGAAGCTTTCTTT.

This sequence joins TRBV7-9 and TRBJ2-3, with D possibly TRBD2 on 6 matching bases. The germline V gene encodes CDR1 SEHNR and CDR2 FQNEAQ (reference sequence). V lost 1 base, J lost 1 base, and 9 bases lay in between. The CDR3 runs to 15 residues. CDR3 nucleotide sequence: TGTGCCAGCAGCTTAGGCTGGGGGGGCACAGATACGCAGTATTTT. This encodes CASSLGWGGTDTQYF.